The clone carrying this T cell receptor beta chain has a count of ten or more. Its antigen is still unknown. RNA transcripts gave rise to amplified TCR beta CDR3 regions. Primed by the HTBI set, a first-round RT-PCR was run on the TCR CDR3. TCRdb itself ran the multiplex PCR reads through MiXCR, one entry per CDR3 protein. The sample consists of about 530,000 distinct CDR3 sequences, 15% to 20% of them appearing once. For ophthalmopathy patients, the Clinical Activity Score was at least 3 and the NOSPECS grade at least 4; duration was under 3 months. Orbital computed tomography, thyroid ultrasound, serum thyroxine and TRAb, and clinical symptoms together informed the diagnoses. This specimen comes from a study of T cells in Graves' hyperthyroidism and ophthalmopathy. Study in general: Pretreatment peripheral blood was obtained at initial diagnosis.

V shed 1 base and J 6 bases; nucleotides not matched to a gene: 6. This CDR3 comprises 16 residues. Germline V gene sequence: CDR1 LGHNA, CDR2 YNFKEQ. Study-wide points: By a 13 V-J model, ophthalmopathy was set apart from stable hyperthyroidism.

The sequence was obtained from a woman under 30 with Graves' ophthalmopathy. The sample consisted of blood. The chain uses TRBV4-2 and TRBJ2-1, with 10 bases lining up with TRBD2. The DNA for the CDR3 is TGTGCCAGCAGCCAAGCTCAAGCTAGCGGGAGCAATGAGCAGTTCTTC. Its translation: CASSQAQASGSNEQFF.